Below are 11 T cell receptor beta chains sequenced from a single sample in a study of post-analysis software for immune sequencing data. Study results and limitations: TRBV segments more frequent in patients than in controls numbered several and included TRBV5-6, TRBV5-1 and TRBV20-1.

Carried by the TCR beta cDNA libraries were unique molecular identifiers. One entry per CDR3 protein, called by TCRdb with MiXCR from the PCR reads. The sample includes fewer than 850,000 distinct CDR3 sequences, around 27% of them seen just once. These receptors lack a known antigen. Source material: blood. These receptors were obtained from a girl aged 5-17 years with multiple sclerosis.

A few counts support this clonotype. CDR3 region: CASSVDGEETQYF. The CDR3 region has the DNA TGCGCCAGCAGCGTGGACGGAGAAGAGACCCAGTACTTC. V is TRBV5-1 and J is TRBJ2-5; D is uncertain. This CDR3 is built from 13 residues. Per the germline V gene, CDR1 is SGHRS and CDR2 is YFSETQ. The germline V and J ends were trimmed by 4 bases and 3 bases, with 10 bases remaining between them.

The CDR3 DNA follows: TGTGCCAGCAGCCCGGCCACTGAAGCTTTCTTT. Amino acids: CASSPATEAFF. The chain is built from TRBV7-9 and TRBJ1-1; D is undetermined. Trimming pared 5 bases from V and 4 bases from J, leaving 5 bases between. Germline CDR1 is SEHNR and CDR2 is FQNEAQ (reference sequence). The CDR3 has 11 amino acids.

The gene calls are TRBV4-1 and TRBJ2-2, with TRBD1 identical over 10 bases. Germline V CDR1 and CDR2: MGHRA, YSYEKL. The CDR3 spans 15 residues. The V gene end was trimmed by 1 base and the J gene end by 7 bases; junction bases not matched to a gene: 3. The CDR3 is CASSQVGQGIGELFF. The CDR3 nucleotides read TGCGCCAGCAGCCAAGTGGGACAGGGGATCGGGGAGCTGTTTTTT.

Many counts were recorded for this clonotype. The genes are TRBV20-1 and TRBJ2-5, with D uncertain. Deletions cut 5 bases from V and 5 bases from J, with 9 bases between. CDR1 is DFQATT, CDR2 SNEGSKA, per germline (reference sequence). The length of the CDR3 is 11 residues. The CDR3 sequence is CSAVRLETQYF. The CDR3 DNA is TGCAGTGCTGTAAGGCTGGAGACCCAGTACTTC.

V is TRBV5-1 and J is TRBJ2-7; possibly TRBD1 or TRBD2 for D (6 bases each). In germline, CDR1 is SGHRS, CDR2 YFSETQ. The V end was cut by 4 bases, the J end by 7 bases, with 27 bases between. This CDR3 is 17 amino acids long. The CDR3 is CASSPTPAGTGGNEQYF. The CDR3 nucleotides are TGCGCCAGCAGCCCAACCCCTGCGGGGACTGGGGGCAATGAGCAGTACTTC. The entire variable domain, with the rest obtained from reference TRBV5-1 and TRBJ2-7, is as follows: KAGVTQTPRYLIKTRGQQVTLSCSPISGHRSVSWYQQTPGQGLQFLFEYFSETQRNKGNFPGRFSGRQFSNSRSEMNVSTLELGDSALYLCASSPTPAGTGGNEQYFGPGTRLTVT.

The table lists this clonotype with a few counts. The chain is built from TRBV5-1 and TRBJ2-5; no definite D call. The CDR3 loop spans 14 amino acids. V was cut by 4 bases and J by 1 base, with 11 bases left in between. From germline, CDR1 is SGHRS and CDR2 YFSETQ. CDR3 in DNA: TGCGCCAGCAGCGCGGCAGTAGCCCAAGAGACCCAGTACTTC. Protein: CASSAAVAQETQYF.

This clonotype showed up just a few times. The J gene is TRBJ2-1, the V gene TRBV29-1; D might be TRBD1 (5 bases). V lost 7 bases, J lost 5 bases, and 18 bases lay in between. This CDR3 is built from 14 residues. CDR1 and CDR2 (germline): SQVTM, ANQGSEA. CDR3 region: CSGAGRLHDNEQFF. The CDR3 DNA follows: TGCAGCGGCGCAGGGCGGCTTCACGACAATGAGCAGTTCTTC.

The chain carries TRBV20-1 and TRBJ1-2; tentatively, D is TRBD1 (6 bases). V was shortened by 1 base and J by 6 bases, with 21 bases between the two germline ends. Per the germline V gene, CDR1 is DFQATT and CDR2 is SNEGSKA (reference sequence). This CDR3 has 16 residues. CDR3 sequence reads: CSARVLGDGQSNGYTF. CDR3 DNA sequence: TGCAGTGCTAGAGTCTTGGGAGACGGACAGTCTAATGGCTACACCTTC.

Of note for this clonotype: Being one base from a much bigger clone, this may be a read error. CDR3 protein: CASSESGQVQYF. The CDR3 coding sequence is TGTGCCAGCAGTGAGTCGGGACAGGTGCAGTACTTC. The rearrangement joins TRBV10-3 to TRBJ2-7, with 8 bases fitting TRBD1. Germline V gene lookup returns CDR1 ENHRY and CDR2 SYGVKD. The CDR3 consists of 12 residues.

The chain joins TRBV7-2 to TRBJ1-5, with D perhaps TRBD1 (5 bases). Trimming removed 7 bases from V and 4 bases from J, with 17 bases in between. Germline V gives CDR1 SGHTA, CDR2 FQGNSA. The CDR3 length is 15 residues. CDR3 DNA sequence: TGTGCCAGCACCAGGGAGGCAGTGCCTAATCAGCCCCAGCATTTT. Residues: CASTREAVPNQPQHF.

The chain has TRBV14 and TRBJ2-5; either TRBD1 or TRBD2 may supply D (5 bases each). CDR1 and CDR2 from the germline V gene are SGHDN and FVKESK. CDR3 length: 13 residues. V shed 1 base and J shed 7 bases, with 10 bases lying between them. CDR3 DNA: TGTGCCAGCAGCCAAGGGGGGAAAACGACCCAGTACTTC. Protein product: CASSQGGKTTQYF.